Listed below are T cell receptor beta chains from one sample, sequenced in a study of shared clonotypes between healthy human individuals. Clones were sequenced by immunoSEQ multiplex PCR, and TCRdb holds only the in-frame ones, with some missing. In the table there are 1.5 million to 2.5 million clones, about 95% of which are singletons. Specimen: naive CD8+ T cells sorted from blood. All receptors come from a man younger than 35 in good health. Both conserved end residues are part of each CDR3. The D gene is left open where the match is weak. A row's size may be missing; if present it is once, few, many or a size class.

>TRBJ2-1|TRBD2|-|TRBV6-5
CASGASGGYNEQFF
TGTGCCAGCGGGGCCAGCGGGGGATACAATGAGCAGTTCTTC
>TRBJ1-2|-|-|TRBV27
CASSPGREGYTF
TGTGCCAGCAGCCCTGGGAGGGAAGGCTACACCTTC
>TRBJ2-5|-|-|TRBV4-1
CASSPGLDF
TGCGCCAGCAGCCCCGGACTCGACTTC
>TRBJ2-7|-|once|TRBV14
CASSQKGSYEQYF
TGTGCCAGCAGCCAAAAGGGCTCCTACGAGCAGTACTTC
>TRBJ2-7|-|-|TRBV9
CASSVGLSSYEQYF
TGTGCCAGCAGCGTAGGCCTTAGCTCCTACGAGCAGTACTTC
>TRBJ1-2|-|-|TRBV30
CAWSVPGANGYGYTF
TGTGCCTGGAGTGTCCCAGGGGCAAATGGGTATGGCTACACCTTC
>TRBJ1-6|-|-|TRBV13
CASRPRGGASPLHF
TGTGCCAGCAGACCAAGGGGGGGTGCTTCACCCCTCCACTTT
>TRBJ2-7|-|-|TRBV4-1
CASSQVGASSSYEQYF
TGCGCCAGCAGCCAAGTTGGAGCCTCTAGCTCCTACGAGCAGTACTTC
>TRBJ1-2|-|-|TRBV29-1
CSVEDRDRRKGYTF
TGCAGCGTTGAAGATCGCGACAGGCGGAAGGGCTACACCTTC
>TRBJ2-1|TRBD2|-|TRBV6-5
CASSYPGGYNEQFF
TGTGCCAGCAGTTATCCGGGAGGTTACAATGAGCAGTTCTTC
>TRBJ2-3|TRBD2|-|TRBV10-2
CASSEAGSTDTQYF
TGCGCCAGCAGTGAAGCGGGGAGCACAGATACGCAGTATTTT
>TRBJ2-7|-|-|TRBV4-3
CASSQDRAWNEQYF
TGCGCCAGCAGCCAAGATAGGGCATGGAACGAGCAGTACTTC
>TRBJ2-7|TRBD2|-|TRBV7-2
CASSLTSGAYEQYF
TGTGCCAGCAGCTTGACTAGCGGGGCCTACGAGCAGTACTTC
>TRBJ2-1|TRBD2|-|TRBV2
CASNVILAGGPGYNEQFF
TGTGCCAGCAATGTCATCCTAGCGGGAGGGCCGGGTTACAATGAGCAGTTCTTC
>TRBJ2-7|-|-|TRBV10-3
CAISGSYEQYF
TGTGCCATCAGTGGCTCCTACGAGCAGTACTTC
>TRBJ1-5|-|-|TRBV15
CATSGPGLGQPQHF
TGTGCCACCAGCGGACCAGGGTTGGGCCAGCCCCAGCATTTT
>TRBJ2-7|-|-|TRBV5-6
CASSPPDRRGLGEQYF
TGTGCCAGCAGCCCCCCGGATCGGAGGGGGCTAGGGGAGCAGTACTTC
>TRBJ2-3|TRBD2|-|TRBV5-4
CASSLTWGGRSSTDTQYF
TGTGCCAGCAGCTTGACGTGGGGGGGACGCTCTAGCACAGATACGCAGTATTTT
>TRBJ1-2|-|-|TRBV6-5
CASSYQGAGYTF
TGTGCCAGCAGTTACCAGGGAGCAGGCTACACCTTC
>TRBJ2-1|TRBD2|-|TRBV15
CATSRDVGGSLNNEQFF
TGTGCCACCAGCAGAGATGTAGGCGGGAGCCTAAACAATGAGCAGTTCTTC